This T cell receptor beta chain came from a study of OX40 agonist ivuxolimab in advanced cancers. In the study overall: Clinicians treated patients with ivuxolimab, an agonistic anti-OX40 (CD134) antibody. Partial responses were seen in three patients, one with hepatocellular carcinoma and two with cutaneous melanoma.

TCRdb's table, derived via immunoSEQ multiplex PCR, lists solely in-frame clones and lacks some. Found here are about 22,000 clones, around 80% of them singletons; the top ten hold 36%. Study conclusions and caveats: Clonal expansion from baseline to week 6 occurred in both CD4+ and CD8+ T cells. Antigen targets of the expanded peripheral T cells went undetermined.

J was trimmed by 1 base and V by 4 bases; bases with no gene match: 7. Germline-derived CDR1 and CDR2 are SGHRS and YFSETQ. This CDR3 is built from 15 residues. Remarks on this clone: Its antigen is not identified.

The clonotype was recovered from an adult with an advanced solid tumor such as melanoma, head and neck, liver or kidney cancer. The chain employs TRBV5-1 and TRBJ1-1, with TRBD1 matching 7 bases. This specimen was CD4+ or CD8+ T cells sorted from blood, taken in a trial of the OX40 agonist ivuxolimab. The CDR3 DNA sequence: TGCGCCAGCAGCAGAGACAGGGAGCGGAACACTGAAGCTTTCTTT. Its protein is CASSRDRERNTEAFF.